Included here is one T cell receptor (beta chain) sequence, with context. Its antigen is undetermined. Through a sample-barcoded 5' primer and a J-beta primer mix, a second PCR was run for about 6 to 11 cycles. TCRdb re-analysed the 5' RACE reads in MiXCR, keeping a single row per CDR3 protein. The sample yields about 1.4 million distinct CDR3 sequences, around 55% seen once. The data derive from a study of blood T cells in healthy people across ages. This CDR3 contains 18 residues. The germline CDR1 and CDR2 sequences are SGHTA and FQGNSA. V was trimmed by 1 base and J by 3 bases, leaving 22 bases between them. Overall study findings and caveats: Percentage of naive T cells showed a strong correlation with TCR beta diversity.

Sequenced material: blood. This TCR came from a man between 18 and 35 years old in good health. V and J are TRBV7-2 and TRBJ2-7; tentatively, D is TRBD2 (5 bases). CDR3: CASSLVGLAAARYYEQYF. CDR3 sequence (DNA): TGTGCCAGCAGCTTAGTAGGACTTGCCGCGGCAAGATACTACGAGCAGTACTTC. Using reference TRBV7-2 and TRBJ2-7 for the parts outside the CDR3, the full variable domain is GAGVSQSPSNKVTEKGKDVELRCDPISGHTALYWYRQSLGQGLEFLIYFQGNSAPDKSGLPSDRFSAERTGGSVSTLTIQRTQQEDSAVYLCASSLVGLAAARYYEQYFGPGTRLTVT.